Listed below are T cell receptor beta chains from one sample, sequenced in a study of PD-1 blockade in classical Hodgkin lymphoma. TCRdb's table, derived via immunoSEQ multiplex PCR, lists solely in-frame clones and lacks some. The sample consists of around 60,000 clones, roughly nine tenths of them appearing once. The sequenced sample was peripheral blood mononuclear cells (PBMCs), obtained before the fourth cycle of nivolumab. Receptor source: a human donor with classical Hodgkin lymphoma. The CDR3 runs from the conserved cysteine through the conserved F or W. D genes are given only for firm matches. A row's size may be missing; if present it is once, few, many or a size class.

D gene,J gene,clone size,V gene,CDR3 DNA,CDR3 protein
TRBD1,TRBJ2-1,NA,TRBV28,TGTGCCAGCAGTTTAGGAAGGGGGACAGGGGTCTACAATGAGCAGTTCTTC,CASSLGRGTGVYNEQFF
TRBD1,TRBJ2-1,once,TRBV19,TGTGCCAGTGATCGGACAGGGGCTAGCTACAATGAGCAGTTCTTC,CASDRTGASYNEQFF
NA,TRBJ2-6,NA,TRBV4-1,TGCGCCAGCAGCCATCCTGGCTCTGGGGCCAACGTCCTGACTTTC,CASSHPGSGANVLTF
NA,TRBJ2-1,NA,TRBV19,TGTGCCAGTAGTATGGCTGGGGGCTCCTACAATGAGCAGTTCTTC,CASSMAGGSYNEQFF
NA,TRBJ1-5,few,TRBV28,TGTGCCAGCAGTTTATCAGATCAGCCCCAGCATTTT,CASSLSDQPQHF
NA,TRBJ1-2,NA,TRBV7-2,TGTGCCAGCAGCTTGGGTTCAGGGCGAAACTATGACTACACCTTC,CASSLGSGRNYDYTF
NA,TRBJ1-5,NA,TRBV19,TGTGCCAGTAGTATAGTAGGGGCTCAGCCCCAGCATTTT,CASSIVGAQPQHF
NA,TRBJ2-1,NA,TRBV4-1,TGCGCCAGCAGCCTGCTCGGGCTTCGAAACAATGAGCAGTTCTTC,CASSLLGLRNNEQFF
NA,TRBJ2-1,NA,TRBV27,TGTGCCAGCAGTTTATCCTCGATTGGAGAGCAGTTCTTC,CASSLSSIGEQFF
NA,TRBJ1-5,once,TRBV7-8,TGTGCCAGCAGCTCCCACCGACAGGATAGCAATCAGCCCCAGCATTTT,CASSSHRQDSNQPQHF
NA,TRBJ2-1,NA,TRBV5-4,TGTGCCAGCAGCTTCCCAACAGGCCCCGCTTCCAATGAGCAGTTCTTC,CASSFPTGPASNEQFF
NA,TRBJ1-3,NA,TRBV18,TGTGCCAGCTCACCCGACAGGTCCGACACCATATATTTT,CASSPDRSDTIYF
NA,TRBJ2-7,once,TRBV10-3,TGTGCCATCAGCCGTATCCTTCGGGACTCCTACGAGCAGTACTTC,CAISRILRDSYEQYF
NA,TRBJ2-5,NA,TRBV11-2,TGTGCCAGCAGCTCCCAAGGCGGGGTAGAGACCCAGTACTTC,CASSSQGGVETQYF
TRBD1,TRBJ2-5,NA,TRBV5-4,TGTGCCAGCAGCTTGTGGGGACAGGGTCAAGAGACCCAGTACTTC,CASSLWGQGQETQYF
TRBD2,TRBJ2-7,NA,TRBV18,TGTGCCAGCTCACCACGCGGGAGGGCCCACGAGCAGTACTTC,CASSPRGRAHEQYF
NA,TRBJ2-3,NA,TRBV27,TGTGCCAGCAGTTCCTCGGGACCGCAGTATTTT,CASSSSGPQYF
NA,TRBJ1-2,NA,TRBV19,TGTGCCAGTAGTCGGAGCCCCTATGGCTACACCTTC,CASSRSPYGYTF
NA,TRBJ2-1,NA,TRBV19,TGTGCCAGTAGTATCTCTTCCGGGGGTCTTTTCAACTCCTACAATGAGCAGTTCTTC,CASSISSGGLFNSYNEQFF
TRBD1,TRBJ2-7,NA,TRBV6-5,TGTGCCAGCAGTTACACTGACAGGGCGAATGAGCAGTACTTC,CASSYTDRANEQYF
TRBD1,TRBJ2-2,NA,TRBV7-9,TGTGCCAGCAGCATATCACTGGACAGGGCTGCCGGGGAGCTGTTTTTT,CASSISLDRAAGELFF
NA,TRBJ1-6,NA,TRBV5-1,TGCGCCAGCAGGGACGCGGATTATAGTTCACCCCTCCACTTT,CASRDADYSSPLHF